Listed below are T cell receptor beta chains from one sample, sequenced in a study of T cells in Graves' hyperthyroidism and ophthalmopathy. Each CDR3 protein is one row after TCRdb ran MiXCR on the multiplex PCR reads. The sample shows 700,000 to 950,000 distinct CDR3 sequences, over 35% of them seen only once. Material: blood. The receptors shown here come from a woman aged 40 to 55 with Graves' hyperthyroidism. Each CDR3 is given without its conserved first and last residue. A D gene is named only where the DNA matches it firmly.

D gene	V gene	J gene	CDR3 protein
TRBD1	TRBV10-3	TRBJ1-6	ASSWTAGGTRNSPLH
TRBD1	TRBV18	TRBJ1-1	ASSPWTGHTEAF
NA	TRBV5-1	TRBJ2-2	ASSLDGRVSGELF
NA	TRBV6-6	TRBJ2-3	ANGRGGGTDTQY
NA	TRBV29-1	TRBJ2-7	SVEVWDEGPTSYEQY
TRBD1	TRBV5-1	TRBJ1-4	ASSHPGQGNEKLF
NA	TRBV7-9	TRBJ2-5	ASSAGTFQETQY
NA	TRBV7-9	TRBJ2-7	ASSHPVPGGGFYEQY
NA	TRBV10-3	TRBJ1-5	ATGIRAFIDQPQH
NA	TRBV5-5	TRBJ2-5	ASSLVSWGETQY
NA	TRBV5-1	TRBJ1-2	ASSLGVIGYGYT